In its sample, the clone carrying this T cell receptor (beta chain) was seen a few times. Since a much larger clone is just one base distant, this may be a read error. The data originate from a study of blood T cells in healthy people across ages. A second roughly 6 to 11 cycle PCR used barcoded and J-beta primers. TCRdb fed the 5' RACE reads into MiXCR, producing one record per CDR3 protein. The table lists approximately 810,000 distinct CDR3 sequences, under 35% of them singletons. The receptor comes from a woman of 80 years or more in good health. Sequencing was performed on blood.

The CDR3 nucleotides read TGTGCCAGCAGTTTTCTTGGGGCCAACGTCCGGACTTTC. Translated: CASSFLGANVRTF. V and J are TRBV12-3 or TRBV12-4 and TRBJ2-6; D may be TRBD1 (5 bases). This CDR3 contains 13 residues.